This entry lists 14 T cell receptor beta chains sequenced from one sample in a study of CD8+ T cells in alopecia areata. Sequencing relied on a cDNA template that was reverse transcribed from extracted RNA. Clones were sequenced by immunoSEQ multiplex PCR, and TCRdb holds only the in-frame ones, with some missing. Here the sample spans about 180,000 clones, about 67% being singletons. Sequencing used CD8+ T cells sorted from blood, obtained at week 0. The source of these receptors is a human donor with alopecia areata.

The chain is built from TRBV9 and TRBJ2-1; TRBD2 matches at 13 bases. From germline, CDR1 is SGDLS and CDR2 YYNGEE. The CDR3 contains 15 residues. The V segment lost 3 bases and the J segment 7 bases; nucleotides outside the gene matches: 4. CDR3 sequence reads: CASSELAGGLNEQFF. In DNA form, the CDR3 reads TGTGCCAGCAGCGAACTAGCGGGGGGGCTAAATGAGCAGTTCTTC.

This clone was counted a few times. The genes are TRBV29-1 and TRBJ2-2; D tentatively reads TRBD1 or TRBD2 (6 bases each). Germline V CDR1 and CDR2: SQVTM, ANQGSEA. The length of the CDR3 is 13 residues. The CDR3, as DNA: TGCAGTACGGTCGGGGGCAACACCGGGGAGCTGTTTTTT. Protein sequence: CSTVGGNTGELFF.

The CDR3 DNA sequence: TGTGCCAGCAGCCAGCTGACAGGGGGCCCCTACGAGCAGTACTTC. Translating gives CASSQLTGGPYEQYF. V and J are TRBV4-2 and TRBJ2-7, with 10 bases fitting TRBD1. The CDR3 runs 15 residues. With 3 bases clipped from V and 2 bases from J, the junction kept 4 bases outside the gene matches. CDR1 LGHNA and CDR2 YNFKEQ come from the germline V gene.

This clone was seen only once. The gene calls are TRBV29-1 and TRBJ1-2, with 8 bases matching TRBD1. Trimming cost V 5 bases and J 3 bases; bases outside gene matches: 2. In germline, CDR1 is SQVTM, CDR2 ANQGSEA. CDR3 length: 12 amino acids. This CDR3 is CSVPTGDYGYTF. The DNA for the CDR3 is TGCAGCGTTCCGACAGGGGACTATGGCTACACCTTC.

There are a few counts of this clone. This chain connects TRBV7-2 to TRBJ1-5; no reliable D call. The CDR3 extends over 15 amino acids. Germline CDR1 is SGHTA and CDR2 is FQGNSA. V lost 4 bases to trimming and J lost 3 bases, with 13 bases between them. The CDR3 loop is CASSSKKAINQPQHF. CDR3 in DNA: TGTGCCAGCAGCTCGAAGAAGGCGATCAATCAGCCCCAGCATTTT.

This sequence joins TRBV5-1 and TRBJ2-1; D is unclear. Trimming took off 5 bases at V and 4 bases at J, with 10 bases between the two ends. The CDR3 spans 13 residues. From germline, CDR1 is SGHRS and CDR2 YFSETQ. The CDR3 loop reads CASRETKYNEQFF. The CDR3, as DNA: TGCGCCAGCAGGGAAACTAAATACAATGAGCAGTTCTTC.

The rearrangement links TRBV7-6 to TRBJ1-4; D not certain. V was trimmed by 5 bases and J by 2 bases, leaving 6 bases between them. CDR1 SGHVS and CDR2 FNYEAQ come from the germline V gene. The CDR3 is 13 amino acids. The CDR3 sequence is CASSKGTNEKLFF. The DNA for the CDR3 is TGTGCCAGCAGCAAAGGGACTAATGAAAAACTGTTTTTT.

The J gene is TRBJ2-7, the V gene TRBV2, with D uncertain. This CDR3 has 11 amino acids. CDR1 and CDR2 (germline): SNHLY, FYNNEI. Trimming cost V 7 bases and J 6 bases, with 10 bases left between them. The CDR3 loop reads CASKGRGEQYF. The CDR3 nucleotides read TGTGCCAGCAAAGGCCGCGGCGAGCAGTACTTC.

This chain links TRBV6-1 with TRBJ1-6, with no clear D. This CDR3 is built from 17 residues. The V and J ends lost 4 bases and 7 bases respectively, with 20 bases between them. The germline CDR1 and CDR2 sequences are MNHNS and SASEGT. The CDR3 spells CASSVWAGDLRNSPLHF. CDR3 nucleotides: TGTGCCAGCAGTGTCTGGGCAGGCGATCTTAGGAATTCACCCCTCCACTTT.

In this sample, this clone turned up once. This chain joins TRBV11-2 and TRBJ2-7, with 9 bases fitting TRBD1. After removal of 4 bases from V and 6 bases from J, the junction contained 7 bases not matched to a gene. The germline gives CDR1 SGHAT, CDR2 FQNNGV. CDR3 size: 14 residues. The CDR3 loop is CASSSYRGQGEQYF. CDR3 nucleotides: TGTGCCAGCAGCTCCTACAGGGGGCAAGGCGAGCAGTACTTC.

The rearrangement links TRBV29-1 to TRBJ2-2; D is perhaps TRBD1 (6 bases). The V and J ends lost 6 bases and 1 base respectively, with 9 bases between them. Germline assignment: CDR1 SQVTM and CDR2 ANQGSEA. This CDR3 region has 13 residues. This CDR3 reads CSVTGQNTGELFF. As DNA, the CDR3 is TGCAGCGTCACGGGACAGAACACCGGGGAGCTGTTTTTT.

The chain joins TRBV11-2 to TRBJ2-2; 8 positions agree with TRBD2. Germline assignment: CDR1 SGHAT and CDR2 FQNNGV. Trimming at V came to 5 bases and at J to 1 base, leaving 6 bases not matched to a gene. The CDR3 spans 16 residues. In nucleotides, the CDR3 is TGTGCCAGCAGCCTACCGGGAGGGGTGAACACCGGGGAGCTGTTTTTT. Encoded protein: CASSLPGGVNTGELFF.

The count of this clone is one. This sequence joins TRBV11-2 and TRBJ2-7; D gene unclear. V dropped 1 base and J dropped 0 bases, with 7 bases sitting between them. Germline assignment: CDR1 SGHAT and CDR2 FQNNGV. CDR3 length equals 14 residues. This CDR3 reads CASSLGIPSYEQYF. DNA of the CDR3: TGTGCCAGCAGCTTAGGCATTCCCTCCTACGAGCAGTACTTC.

The chain recombines TRBV13 with TRBJ2-7; D remains unclear. There are 12 residues in the CDR3. The germline CDR1 and CDR2 sequences are PRHDT and FYEKMQ (reference sequence). The germline V and J ends were trimmed by 3 bases and 3 bases, with 6 bases remaining between them. The DNA of the CDR3 is TGTGCCAGCAGCTTCGGTAACTACGAGCAGTACTTC. It is translated as CASSFGNYEQYF.